The source of this TCR beta chain is a study of T cells in Graves' hyperthyroidism and ophthalmopathy. General observations from the study: Most thyroid clonotypes expanded above 0.001 were also detected in blood.

The source material, RNA transcripts, was used to amplify TCR beta CDR3 regions. The primer set for the first-round RT-PCR of the TCR CDR3 was HTBI. TCRdb re-called the multiplex PCR reads through MiXCR, storing one row per CDR3 protein. This sample has approximately 420,000 distinct CDR3 sequences; roughly 13% occur once, and the top ten carry roughly 4.8%. This clonotype was picked up many times. The target antigen is unknown. This CDR3 spans 15 amino acids. Germline assignment: CDR1 SGHTA and CDR2 FQGNSA. V was pared by 5 bases and J by 2 bases, with 5 bases of the junction left unmatched. The TCR was taken from a woman under 30 with Graves' hyperthyroidism. Sequencing was done on a sample of blood. The chain is built from TRBV7-2 and TRBJ2-2; TRBD2 aligns across 7 bases. CDR3 sequence: CASSESGVNTGELFF. CDR3 in DNA: TGTGCCAGCAGCGAGAGCGGGGTAAACACCGGGGAGCTGTTTTTT.